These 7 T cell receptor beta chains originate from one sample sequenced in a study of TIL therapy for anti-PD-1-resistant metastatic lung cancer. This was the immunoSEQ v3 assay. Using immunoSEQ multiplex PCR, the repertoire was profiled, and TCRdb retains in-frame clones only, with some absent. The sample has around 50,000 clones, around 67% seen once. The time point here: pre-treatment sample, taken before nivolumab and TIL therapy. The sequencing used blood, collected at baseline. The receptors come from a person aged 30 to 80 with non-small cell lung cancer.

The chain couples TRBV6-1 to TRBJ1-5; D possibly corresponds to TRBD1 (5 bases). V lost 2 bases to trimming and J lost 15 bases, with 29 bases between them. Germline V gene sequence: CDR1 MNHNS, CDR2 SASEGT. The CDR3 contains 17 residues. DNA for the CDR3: TGTGCCAGCAGTGAAACCTTCGTAGGCAGAAAAGAGGCTGGGGGGCATTTT. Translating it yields CASSETFVGRKEAGGHF.

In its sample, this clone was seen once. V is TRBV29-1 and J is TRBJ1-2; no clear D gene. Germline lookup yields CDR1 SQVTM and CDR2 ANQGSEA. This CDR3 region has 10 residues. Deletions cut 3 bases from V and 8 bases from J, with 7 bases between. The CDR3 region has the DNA TGCAGCGTTGATGACGGGGGCTACACCTTC. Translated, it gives CSVDDGGYTF.

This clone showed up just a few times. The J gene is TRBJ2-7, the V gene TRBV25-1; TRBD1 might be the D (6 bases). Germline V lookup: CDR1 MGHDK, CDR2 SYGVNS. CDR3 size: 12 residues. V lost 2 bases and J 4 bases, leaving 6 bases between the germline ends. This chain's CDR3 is CASSEQGYEQYF. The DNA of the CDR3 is TGTGCCAGCAGTGAACAGGGGTACGAGCAGTACTTC.

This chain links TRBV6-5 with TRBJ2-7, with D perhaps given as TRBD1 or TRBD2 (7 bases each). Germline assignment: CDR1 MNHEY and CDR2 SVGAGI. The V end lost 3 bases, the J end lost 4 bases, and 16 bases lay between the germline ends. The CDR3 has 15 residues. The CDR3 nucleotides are TGTGCCAGCAGTTATAGCGCTCAGGGGGGGTACGAGCAGTACTTC. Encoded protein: CASSYSAQGGYEQYF.

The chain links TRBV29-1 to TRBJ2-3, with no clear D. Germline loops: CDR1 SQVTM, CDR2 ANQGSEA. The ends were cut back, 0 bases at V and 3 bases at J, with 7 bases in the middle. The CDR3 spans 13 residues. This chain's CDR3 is CSVEDLITDTQYF. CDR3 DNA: TGCAGCGTTGAAGATCTTATAACAGATACGCAGTATTTT.

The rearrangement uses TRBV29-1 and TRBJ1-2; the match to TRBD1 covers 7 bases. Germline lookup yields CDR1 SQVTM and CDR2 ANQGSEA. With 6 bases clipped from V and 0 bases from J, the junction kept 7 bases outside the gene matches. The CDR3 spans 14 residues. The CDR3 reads CSVETGMTNYGYTF. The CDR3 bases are TGCAGCGTCGAGACAGGGATGACTAACTATGGCTACACCTTC.

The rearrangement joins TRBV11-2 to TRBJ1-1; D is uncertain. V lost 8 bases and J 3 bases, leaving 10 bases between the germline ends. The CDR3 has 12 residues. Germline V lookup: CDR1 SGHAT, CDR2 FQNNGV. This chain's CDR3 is CASRPSDTEAFF. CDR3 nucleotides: TGTGCCAGCCGCCCTTCTGACACTGAAGCTTTCTTT.